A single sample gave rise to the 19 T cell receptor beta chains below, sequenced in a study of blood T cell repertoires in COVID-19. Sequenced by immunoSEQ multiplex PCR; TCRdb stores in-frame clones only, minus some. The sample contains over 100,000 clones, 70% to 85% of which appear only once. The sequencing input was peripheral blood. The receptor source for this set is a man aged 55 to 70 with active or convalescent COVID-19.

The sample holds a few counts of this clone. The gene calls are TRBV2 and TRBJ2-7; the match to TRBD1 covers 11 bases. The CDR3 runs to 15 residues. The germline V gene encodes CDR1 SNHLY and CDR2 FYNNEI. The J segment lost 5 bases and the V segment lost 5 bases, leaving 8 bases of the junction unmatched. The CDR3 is CASSFGQGALHEQYF. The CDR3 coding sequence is TGTGCCAGCAGTTTTGGACAGGGGGCTCTACACGAGCAGTACTTC.

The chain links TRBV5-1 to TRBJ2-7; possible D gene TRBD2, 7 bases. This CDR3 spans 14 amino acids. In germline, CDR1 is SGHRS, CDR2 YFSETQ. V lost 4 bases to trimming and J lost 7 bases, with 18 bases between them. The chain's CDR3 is CASSPGGGGSEQYF. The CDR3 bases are TGCGCCAGCAGCCCGGGGGGCGGGGGCTCGGAGCAGTACTTC.

The DNA for the CDR3 is TGTGCCAGCAGTGACCTGGGACAGCCTGGAAACACCATATATTTT. This codes for CASSDLGQPGNTIYF. The V and J genes are TRBV6-1 and TRBJ1-3; 7 bases match TRBD1. The trim removed 3 bases at V and 2 bases at J, leaving 4 bases unmatched. This CDR3 spans 15 amino acids. Germline V gene sequence: CDR1 MNHNS, CDR2 SASEGT.

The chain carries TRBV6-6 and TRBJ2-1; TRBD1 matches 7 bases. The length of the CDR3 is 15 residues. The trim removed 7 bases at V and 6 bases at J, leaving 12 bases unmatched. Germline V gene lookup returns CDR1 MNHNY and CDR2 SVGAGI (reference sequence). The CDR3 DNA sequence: TGTGCCAGCAACCGGGGACAGAGAGAAGGCAATGAGCAGTTCTTC. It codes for CASNRGQREGNEQFF.

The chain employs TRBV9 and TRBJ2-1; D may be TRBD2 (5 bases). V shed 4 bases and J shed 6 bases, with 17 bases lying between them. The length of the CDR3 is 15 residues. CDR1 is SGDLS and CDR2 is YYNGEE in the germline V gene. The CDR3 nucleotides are TGTGCCAGCAGCCTGCGCGGGTCGGGATCCAATGAGCAGTTCTTC. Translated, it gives CASSLRGSGSNEQFF.

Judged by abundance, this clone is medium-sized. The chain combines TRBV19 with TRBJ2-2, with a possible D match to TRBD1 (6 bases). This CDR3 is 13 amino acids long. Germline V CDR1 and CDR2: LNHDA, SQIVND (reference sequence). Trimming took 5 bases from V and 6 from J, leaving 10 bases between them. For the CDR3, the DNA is TGTGCCAGTAGTGCAGGGGCGGCCGGGGAGCTGTTTTTT. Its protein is CASSAGAAGELFF.

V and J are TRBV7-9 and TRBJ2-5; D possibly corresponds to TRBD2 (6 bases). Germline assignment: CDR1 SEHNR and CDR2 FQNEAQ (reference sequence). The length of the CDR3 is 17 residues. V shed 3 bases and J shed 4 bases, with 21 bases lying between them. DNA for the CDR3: TGTGCCAGCAGCTTTGGGCAGGTGGGGGGTTTGTCAGAGACCCAGTACTTC. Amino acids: CASSFGQVGGLSETQYF.

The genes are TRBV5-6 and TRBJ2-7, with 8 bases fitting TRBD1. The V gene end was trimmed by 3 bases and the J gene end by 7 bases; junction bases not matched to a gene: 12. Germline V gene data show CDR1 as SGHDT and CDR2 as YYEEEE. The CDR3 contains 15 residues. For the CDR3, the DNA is TGTGCCAGCAGCTCCCCGTCAGGGGGCAGTTTTGAGCAGTACTTC. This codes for CASSSPSGGSFEQYF. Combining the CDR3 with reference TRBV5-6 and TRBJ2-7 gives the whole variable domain DAGVTQSPTHLIKTRGQQVTLRCSPKSGHDTVSWYQQALGQGPQFIFQYYEEEERQRGNFPDRFSGHQFPNYSSELNVNALLLGDSALYLCASSSPSGGSFEQYFGPGTRLTVT.

The CDR3 spells CASIPPGRAGNTIYF. CDR3 DNA: TGTGCCAGCATCCCGCCCGGCAGGGCTGGAAACACCATATATTTT. The V gene is TRBV28, the J gene TRBJ1-3, with D possibly being TRBD1 (5 bases). CDR3 size: 15 residues. Germline lookup yields CDR1 MDHEN and CDR2 SYDVKM. Between the trimmed V and J ends, which lost 7 bases and 2 bases, there was a span of 15 bases.

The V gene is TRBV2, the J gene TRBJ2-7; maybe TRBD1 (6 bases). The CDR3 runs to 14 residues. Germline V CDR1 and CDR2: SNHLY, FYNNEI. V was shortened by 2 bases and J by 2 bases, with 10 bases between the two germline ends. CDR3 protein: CASSEQGRTYEQYF. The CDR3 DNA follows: TGTGCCAGCAGTGAACAGGGGAGAACCTACGAGCAGTACTTC.

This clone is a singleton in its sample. The CDR3, as DNA: TGTGCCAGTAGTCCGGGACTAGCGGGAGGGAGGGAGCAGTTCTTC. This translates into CASSPGLAGGREQFF. The J gene is TRBJ2-1, the V gene TRBV19, with TRBD2 matching over 16 bases. Germline V lookup: CDR1 LNHDA, CDR2 SQIVND (reference sequence). The CDR3 runs 15 residues. The trim removed 5 bases at V and 10 bases at J, leaving 5 bases unmatched.

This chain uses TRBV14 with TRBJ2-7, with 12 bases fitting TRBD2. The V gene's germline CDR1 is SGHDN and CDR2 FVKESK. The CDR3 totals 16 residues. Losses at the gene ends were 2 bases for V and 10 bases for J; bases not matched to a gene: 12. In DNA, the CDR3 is TGTGCCAGCAGCCAAACTACCGGGACTAGCGGGCTCCGACAGTACTTC. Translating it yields CASSQTTGTSGLRQYF.

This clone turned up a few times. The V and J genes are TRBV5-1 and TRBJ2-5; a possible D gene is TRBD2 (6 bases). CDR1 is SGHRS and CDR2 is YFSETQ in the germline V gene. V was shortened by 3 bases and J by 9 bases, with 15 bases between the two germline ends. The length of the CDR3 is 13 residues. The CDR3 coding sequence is TGCGCCAGCAGCTCTGTAGTCTCGGGGGCCCAGTACTTC. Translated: CASSSVVSGAQYF.

Here the CDR3 DNA reads TGTGCCAGCAGCCTCCTTAACGCGGGGGTTGGAAACACCATATATTTT. Protein sequence: CASSLLNAGVGNTIYF. The chain recombines TRBV11-2 with TRBJ1-3; a weak D match, TRBD1 (5 bases). Trimming left V 5 bases short and J 3 bases short, with 17 bases between. The germline gives CDR1 SGHAT, CDR2 FQNNGV. The CDR3 consists of 16 residues.

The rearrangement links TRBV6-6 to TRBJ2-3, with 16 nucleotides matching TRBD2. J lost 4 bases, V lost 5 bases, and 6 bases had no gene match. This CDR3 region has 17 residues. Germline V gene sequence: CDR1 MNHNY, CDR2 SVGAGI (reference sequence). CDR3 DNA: TGTGCCAGCAGTCCGGGACTAGCGGGAGGGGTGGCAGATACGCAGTATTTT. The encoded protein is CASSPGLAGGVADTQYF.

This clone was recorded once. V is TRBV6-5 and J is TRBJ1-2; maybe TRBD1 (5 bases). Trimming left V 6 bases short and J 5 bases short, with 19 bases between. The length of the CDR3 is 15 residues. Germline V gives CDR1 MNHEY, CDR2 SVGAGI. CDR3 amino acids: CASSPDSSYLYGYTF. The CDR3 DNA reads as TGTGCCAGCAGCCCCGACAGTTCTTATTTGTATGGCTACACCTTC.

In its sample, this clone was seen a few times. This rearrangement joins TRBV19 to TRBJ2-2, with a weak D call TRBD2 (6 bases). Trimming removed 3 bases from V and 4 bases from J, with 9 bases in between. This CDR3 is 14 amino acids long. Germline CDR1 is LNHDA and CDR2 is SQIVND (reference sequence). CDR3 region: CASSISGSTGELFF. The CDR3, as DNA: TGTGCCAGTAGTATTAGCGGAAGCACCGGGGAGCTGTTTTTT.

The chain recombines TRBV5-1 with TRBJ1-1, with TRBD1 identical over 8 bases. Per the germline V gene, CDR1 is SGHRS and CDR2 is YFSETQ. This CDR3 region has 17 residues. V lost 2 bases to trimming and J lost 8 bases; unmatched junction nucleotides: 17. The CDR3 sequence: CASSLRIRTGTSSEAFF. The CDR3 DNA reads TGCGCCAGCAGCTTACGAATCAGGACAGGGACAAGCTCAGAAGCTTTCTTT.

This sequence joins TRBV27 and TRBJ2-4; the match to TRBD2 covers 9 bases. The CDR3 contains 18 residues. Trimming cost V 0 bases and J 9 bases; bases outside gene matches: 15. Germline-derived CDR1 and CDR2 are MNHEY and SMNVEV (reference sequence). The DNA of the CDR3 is TGTGCCAGCAGTTTATCTCCGGCTAGCGGGGCGGGGAGAGTCATTCAGTACTTC. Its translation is CASSLSPASGAGRVIQYF.